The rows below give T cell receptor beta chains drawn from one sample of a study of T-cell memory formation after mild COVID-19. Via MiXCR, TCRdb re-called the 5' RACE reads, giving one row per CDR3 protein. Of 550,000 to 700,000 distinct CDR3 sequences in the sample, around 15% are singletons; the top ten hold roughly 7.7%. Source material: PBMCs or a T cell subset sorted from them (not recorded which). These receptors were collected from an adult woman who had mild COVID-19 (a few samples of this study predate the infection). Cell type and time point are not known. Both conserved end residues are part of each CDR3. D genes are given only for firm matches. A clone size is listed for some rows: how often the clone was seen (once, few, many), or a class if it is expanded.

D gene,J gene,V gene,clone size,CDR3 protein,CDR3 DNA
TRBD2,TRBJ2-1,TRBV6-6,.,CASSYGGGPNEQFF,TGTGCCAGCAGTTACGGGGGAGGGCCGAATGAGCAGTTCTTC
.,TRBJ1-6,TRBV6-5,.,CASSYSAVDLNSPLHF,TGTGCCAGCAGTTACTCGGCAGTAGATCTAAATTCACCCCTCCACTTT
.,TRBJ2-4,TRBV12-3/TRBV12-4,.,CASSYEVGNIQYF,TGTGCCAGCAGCTACGAGGTGGGGAACATTCAGTACTTC
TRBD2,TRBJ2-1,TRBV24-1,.,CATSDRALGGEGDEQFF,TGTGCCACCAGTGATAGGGCCCTGGGAGGGGAGGGCGATGAGCAGTTCTTC
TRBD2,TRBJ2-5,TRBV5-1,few,CASSPGLAEQETQYF,TGCGCCAGCAGCCCCGGACTAGCGGAGCAAGAGACCCAGTACTTC
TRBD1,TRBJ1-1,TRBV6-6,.,CASSYPGQDTEAFF,TGTGCCAGCAGTTACCCCGGACAGGACACTGAAGCTTTCTTT
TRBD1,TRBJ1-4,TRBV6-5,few,CASSWGQGRWKEKLFF,TGTGCCAGCAGTTGGGGACAGGGGAGGTGGAAGGAAAAACTGTTTTTT
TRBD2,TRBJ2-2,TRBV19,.,CASSILLAGGPAGELFF,TGTGCCAGTAGTATTTTGTTGGCGGGGGGGCCCGCCGGGGAGCTGTTTTTT
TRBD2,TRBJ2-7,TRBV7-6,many,CASSLESGGIYEQYF,TGTGCCAGCAGCTTAGAGTCGGGGGGGATCTACGAGCAGTACTTC
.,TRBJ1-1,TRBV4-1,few,CASSQFGPRGPLNTEAFF,TGCGCCAGCAGCCAATTTGGGCCTCGCGGACCTCTAAACACTGAAGCTTTCTTT
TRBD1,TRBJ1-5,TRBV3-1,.,CASSHTGGIQPQHF,TGTGCCAGCAGCCACACAGGGGGCATTCAGCCCCAGCATTTT
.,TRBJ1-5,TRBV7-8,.,CASSPSGGGSNQPQHF,TGTGCCAGCAGCCCCTCGGGGGGGGGTAGCAATCAGCCCCAGCATTTT